This TCR beta chain was retrieved from a study of blood T cell repertoires in COVID-19. As for the study in general: Both acute and convalescent COVID-19 samples were obtained from the United States, Italy and Spain. The analysed material was cDNA or gDNA that came from T cells, B-cell-depleted T cells, or PBMCs.

Source study methods: The assay estimated nucleated cells by amplifying reference gene primers. Profiling relied on immunoSEQ multiplex PCR, and the TCRdb table lists in-frame clones only, not all of them. V, J and clone size reflect that table, while D and trimming were determined from the DNA. The sample carries 110,000 to 150,000 clones, roughly 79% recorded once. There are 15 residues in the CDR3. V shed 3 bases and J 6 bases; nucleotides not matched to a gene: 11. CDR1 is SGHNT and CDR2 is YENEEA in the germline V gene. The sequenced sample consisted of peripheral blood. This clonotype originated in a man between 45 and 60 years old with active or convalescent COVID-19. This rearrangement joins TRBV11-3 to TRBJ2-7; 7 nucleotides align to TRBD2. The CDR3 here is CASSLAGVGSSEQYF. CDR3 sequence (DNA): TGTGCCAGCAGCTTGGCGGGAGTAGGGTCAAGCGAGCAGTACTTC.